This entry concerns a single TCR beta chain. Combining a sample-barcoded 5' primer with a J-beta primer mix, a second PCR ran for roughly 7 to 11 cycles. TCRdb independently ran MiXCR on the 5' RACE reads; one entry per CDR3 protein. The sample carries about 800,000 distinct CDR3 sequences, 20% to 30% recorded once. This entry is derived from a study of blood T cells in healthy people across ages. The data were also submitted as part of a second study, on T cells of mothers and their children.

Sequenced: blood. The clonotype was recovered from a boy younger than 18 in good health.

The CDR3 sequence: CASSLGQGSREQYF. The CDR3 DNA sequence: TGTGCCAGCAGCCTCGGACAGGGGTCAAGGGAGCAGTACTTC. The V gene is TRBV7-9, the J gene TRBJ2-7; 9 positions agree with TRBD1. After removal of 5 bases from V and 7 bases from J, the junction contained 9 bases not matched to a gene. The length of the CDR3 is 14 residues. CDR1 and CDR2 from the germline V gene are SEHNR and FQNEAQ (reference sequence).